This T cell receptor beta chain emerged from a study of blood T cell repertoires in COVID-19. About the study: The United States, Italy and Spain were the sources of the acute and convalescent COVID-19 samples. PBMCs, B-cell-depleted T cells, or T cells provided the cDNA or gDNA that made up the material.

The assay was immunoSEQ multiplex PCR, and TCRdb's table has in-frame clones only and misses some. This sample has around 160,000 clones, with about 92% found just once. Seattle participants joined during active infection and were tracked over time. This CDR3 is 15 amino acids long. V lost 5 bases and J lost 2; bases outside the gene matches: 5. CDR1 SGHTA and CDR2 FQGNSA come from the germline V gene. This chain joins TRBV7-2 and TRBJ2-5; 10 bases map to TRBD2. Material for sequencing was peripheral blood. This clonotype was sampled from a woman between 55 and 75 years old with COVID-19, enrolled during active disease. CDR3 sequence reads: CASSLQRGGQETQYF. The CDR3 nucleotides read TGTGCCAGCAGCCTACAGCGGGGGGGTCAAGAGACCCAGTACTTC.